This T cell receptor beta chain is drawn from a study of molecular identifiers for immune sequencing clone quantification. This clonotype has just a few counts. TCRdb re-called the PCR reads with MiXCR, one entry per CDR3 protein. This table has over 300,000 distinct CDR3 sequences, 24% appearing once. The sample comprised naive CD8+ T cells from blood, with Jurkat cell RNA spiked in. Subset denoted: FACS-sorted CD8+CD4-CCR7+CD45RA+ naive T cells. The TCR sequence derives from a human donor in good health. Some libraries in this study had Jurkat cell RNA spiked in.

The CDR3: CASSYGTGVSEAFF. The DNA for the CDR3 is TGTGCCAGCAGCTACGGGACAGGGGTCTCTGAAGCTTTCTTT. The chain links TRBV3-1 to TRBJ1-1; 10 nucleotides match TRBD1. This CDR3 region has 14 residues. Germline V CDR1 and CDR2: LGHDT, YNNKEL (reference sequence). The V gene end was trimmed by 5 bases and the J gene end by 6 bases; junction bases not matched to a gene: 6.